This T cell receptor (beta chain) was recorded in a study of blood T cell repertoires in COVID-19. A note on this clone: A much more abundant neighbour one base away suggests this may be a read error. This CDR3 is also generated by other DNA sequences in the sample.

Sequencing was performed with immunoSEQ multiplex PCR; in TCRdb, only in-frame clones are kept and a portion is missing. The sample has around 71,000 clones; approximately 83% are singletons. The junction had 9 bases not matched to a gene; V was cut back by 1 base and J by 1 base. The CDR3 is 17 amino acids. Germline-derived CDR1 and CDR2 are GTSNPN and SVGIG (reference sequence). The receptor's source is a man aged 70-80 years with acute or convalescent COVID-19. The source material was peripheral blood. The V call is TRBV30, the J call TRBJ2-2, with TRBD2 matching over 7 bases. The CDR3 sequence: CAWSEASGTLNTGELFF. CDR3 DNA sequence: TGTGCCTGGAGTGAGGCTAGCGGAACCCTGAACACCGGGGAGCTGTTTTTT.